Listed below are T cell receptor beta chains from one sample, sequenced in a study of shared clonotypes between healthy human individuals. Libraries were prepared by immunoSEQ multiplex PCR; TCRdb keeps only in-frame clonotypes and omits some of them. The repertoire holds roughly 2 million clones, with 95% as singletons. The sample taken for sequencing was naive CD4+ T cells sorted from blood. These receptors all stem from a man aged 18 to 35 in good health. Both conserved end residues are part of each CDR3. Each record gives: J gene, V gene, D gene, clone size, CDR3 protein, CDR3 DNA. D genes are given only for firm matches. Only some rows state a clone size, as once, few, many or a class for expanded clones.

J gene: TRBJ2-5
V gene: TRBV28
D gene: TRBD1
clone size: once
CDR3 protein: CASRRQGAGETQYF
CDR3 DNA: TGTGCCAGCAGAAGACAGGGGGCGGGTGAGACCCAGTACTTC

J gene: TRBJ2-7
V gene: TRBV18
D gene: NA
clone size: NA
CDR3 protein: CASSPLILGGSEQYF
CDR3 DNA: TGTGCCAGCTCACCGCTCATCCTAGGCGGCAGCGAGCAGTACTTC

J gene: TRBJ1-2
V gene: TRBV5-5
D gene: TRBD1
clone size: NA
CDR3 protein: CASSAGQGVAGYTF
CDR3 DNA: TGTGCCAGCAGCGCTGGACAGGGGGTTGCGGGCTACACCTTC

J gene: TRBJ2-5
V gene: TRBV21-1
D gene: NA
clone size: NA
CDR3 protein: CASSTRPQETQYF
CDR3 DNA: TGTGCCAGCAGCACCAGGCCCCAAGAGACCCAGTACTTC

J gene: TRBJ2-1
V gene: TRBV5-5
D gene: TRBD1
clone size: NA
CDR3 protein: CASSFGQANNEQFF
CDR3 DNA: TGTGCCAGCAGCTTTGGACAGGCTAACAATGAGCAGTTCTTC

J gene: TRBJ1-5
V gene: TRBV27
D gene: NA
clone size: NA
CDR3 protein: CASSPDRNQPQHF
CDR3 DNA: TGTGCCAGCAGTCCCGACAGAAATCAGCCCCAGCATTTT

J gene: TRBJ2-5
V gene: TRBV5-1
D gene: NA
clone size: NA
CDR3 protein: CASSLFERETQYF
CDR3 DNA: TGCGCCAGCAGCTTGTTTGAGCGGGAGACCCAGTACTTC

J gene: TRBJ2-7
V gene: TRBV18
D gene: NA
clone size: once
CDR3 protein: CASSSRASPTYEQYF
CDR3 DNA: TGTGCCAGCTCATCAAGGGCCTCGCCCACCTACGAGCAGTACTTC

J gene: TRBJ1-6
V gene: TRBV9
D gene: TRBD1
clone size: NA
CDR3 protein: CASSTRTGGYNSPLHF
CDR3 DNA: TGTGCCAGCAGCACCAGGACAGGGGGGTATAATTCACCCCTCCACTTT

J gene: TRBJ2-7
V gene: TRBV18
D gene: TRBD1
clone size: NA
CDR3 protein: CASSPPGQYYEQYF
CDR3 DNA: TGTGCCAGCTCACCACCGGGACAGTATTACGAGCAGTACTTC

J gene: TRBJ2-1
V gene: TRBV4-2
D gene: NA
clone size: NA
CDR3 protein: CASSQDPEGNEQFF
CDR3 DNA: TGTGCCAGCAGCCAAGATCCGGAGGGCAATGAGCAGTTCTTC

J gene: TRBJ2-3
V gene: TRBV11-2
D gene: TRBD2
clone size: NA
CDR3 protein: CASSLPRGGGTDTQYF
CDR3 DNA: TGTGCCAGCAGCTTACCCCGGGGAGGGGGCACAGATACGCAGTATTTT

J gene: TRBJ2-1
V gene: TRBV5-5
D gene: NA
clone size: NA
CDR3 protein: CASSGDGGSYNEQFF
CDR3 DNA: TGTGCCAGCAGCGGGGATGGCGGGTCCTACAATGAGCAGTTCTTC

J gene: TRBJ2-6
V gene: TRBV5-1
D gene: NA
clone size: NA
CDR3 protein: CASSLRLSGANVLTF
CDR3 DNA: TGCGCCAGCAGCTTACGTCTATCTGGGGCCAACGTCCTGACTTTC

J gene: TRBJ1-5
V gene: TRBV27
D gene: TRBD1
clone size: NA
CDR3 protein: CASSPSDRGYVQPQHF
CDR3 DNA: TGTGCCAGCAGTCCGTCGGACAGGGGGTACGTTCAGCCCCAGCATTTT

J gene: TRBJ1-1
V gene: TRBV7-2
D gene: NA
clone size: NA
CDR3 protein: CASKGSMNTEAFF
CDR3 DNA: TGTGCCAGCAAGGGGAGCATGAACACTGAAGCTTTCTTT

J gene: TRBJ2-5
V gene: TRBV7-2
D gene: NA
clone size: NA
CDR3 protein: CASSLVTQETQYF
CDR3 DNA: TGTGCCAGCAGCTTAGTGACCCAAGAGACCCAGTACTTC

J gene: TRBJ1-5
V gene: TRBV4-1
D gene: TRBD1
clone size: NA
CDR3 protein: CASSPGTGGWSNQPQHF
CDR3 DNA: TGCGCCAGCAGCCCCGGGACAGGGGGCTGGAGCAATCAGCCCCAGCATTTT

J gene: TRBJ2-1
V gene: TRBV30
D gene: TRBD2
clone size: NA
CDR3 protein: CALNILAGEYNEQFF
CDR3 DNA: TGTGCCTTAAACATCCTAGCGGGAGAATACAATGAGCAGTTCTTC

J gene: TRBJ2-1
V gene: TRBV5-1
D gene: TRBD2
clone size: NA
CDR3 protein: CASSLVSGGYNEQFF
CDR3 DNA: TGCGCCAGCAGCTTGGTTAGCGGGGGATACAATGAGCAGTTCTTC

J gene: TRBJ1-4
V gene: TRBV6-1
D gene: NA
clone size: once
CDR3 protein: CASSVGGRSNEKLFF
CDR3 DNA: TGTGCCAGCAGTGTGGGTGGTCGGAGTAATGAAAAACTGTTTTTT

J gene: TRBJ1-2
V gene: TRBV5-6
D gene: NA
clone size: NA
CDR3 protein: CASSLARVGEYYGYTF
CDR3 DNA: TGTGCCAGCAGCTTGGCTAGAGTCGGGGAATACTATGGCTACACCTTC

J gene: TRBJ1-6
V gene: TRBV9
D gene: NA
clone size: NA
CDR3 protein: CASSVEGGGSPLHF
CDR3 DNA: TGTGCCAGCAGCGTAGAGGGGGGTGGTTCACCCCTCCACTTT

J gene: TRBJ2-7
V gene: TRBV28
D gene: NA
clone size: NA
CDR3 protein: CASSLNQGPREQYF
CDR3 DNA: TGTGCCAGCAGTTTAAACCAGGGACCTCGCGAGCAGTACTTC

J gene: TRBJ2-1
V gene: TRBV29-1
D gene: TRBD2
clone size: few
CDR3 protein: CSARSGGAAYEQFF
CDR3 DNA: TGCAGCGCCCGTAGCGGGGGGGCAGCTTATGAGCAGTTCTTC

J gene: TRBJ1-1
V gene: TRBV7-8
D gene: NA
clone size: NA
CDR3 protein: CASSLAGSQVNTEAFF
CDR3 DNA: TGTGCCAGCAGCTTGGCGGGGTCCCAGGTGAACACTGAAGCTTTCTTT

J gene: TRBJ1-6
V gene: TRBV4-3
D gene: TRBD1
clone size: NA
CDR3 protein: CASSWDRGGSPLHF
CDR3 DNA: TGCGCCAGCAGCTGGGACAGGGGTGGTTCACCCCTCCACTTT

J gene: TRBJ1-3
V gene: TRBV6-8
D gene: NA
clone size: NA
CDR3 protein: CASSYVSHSGNTIYF
CDR3 DNA: TGTGCCAGCAGTTACGTCTCTCACTCTGGAAACACCATATATTTT

J gene: TRBJ1-6
V gene: TRBV5-4
D gene: TRBD1
clone size: NA
CDR3 protein: CASSGPGQEYSPLHF
CDR3 DNA: TGTGCCAGCAGCGGCCCGGGACAGGAGTATTCACCCCTCCACTTT

J gene: TRBJ2-7
V gene: TRBV6-6
D gene: NA
clone size: NA
CDR3 protein: CASSYSLDAAYEQYF
CDR3 DNA: TGTGCCAGCAGTTACTCGCTGGACGCAGCCTACGAGCAGTACTTC

J gene: TRBJ2-3
V gene: TRBV5-1
D gene: NA
clone size: NA
CDR3 protein: CASSLDGQFQTDTQYF
CDR3 DNA: TGCGCCAGCAGCTTGGATGGACAGTTCCAAACAGATACGCAGTATTTT

J gene: TRBJ2-3
V gene: TRBV6-5
D gene: NA
clone size: NA
CDR3 protein: CASSYSGDSTDTQYF
CDR3 DNA: TGTGCCAGCAGTTACTCGGGGGATAGCACAGATACGCAGTATTTT

J gene: TRBJ2-5
V gene: TRBV10-3
D gene: NA
clone size: NA
CDR3 protein: CAISESPSRGQETQYF
CDR3 DNA: TGTGCCATCAGTGAGAGTCCGTCCCGGGGGCAAGAGACCCAGTACTTC

J gene: TRBJ1-5
V gene: TRBV4-1
D gene: NA
clone size: few
CDR3 protein: CASSQGQTLSQPQHF
CDR3 DNA: TGCGCCAGCAGCCAAGGACAAACCTTGAGTCAGCCCCAGCATTTT